In its sample, the clone carrying this T cell receptor (beta chain) was seen once. The antigen is unknown. These data belong to a study of shared clonotypes between healthy human individuals. Overall study results and limits: Sorted-subset sequencing was shown by rarefaction to be incomplete despite large depth. Compared with clonotypes that all four donors shared, non-shared clonotypes had lower generation probabilities.

V was shortened by 6 bases and J by 5 bases, with 14 bases between the two germline ends. Germline V gene sequence: CDR1 MDHEN, CDR2 SYDVKM. This CDR3 is 14 amino acids long. The naive CD8 subset, CD45RO-negative cells positively selected for CCR7, excluded terminally differentiated effector memory CD45RA+ cells. At a deep level, the assay was run. Only in-frame clones appear in the TCRdb table, and some are missing; sequencing was by immunoSEQ multiplex PCR. Among about 2.1 million clones, 85% to 95% were seen once, and the ten largest hold about 1.5%. The chain has TRBV28 and TRBJ2-1; perhaps TRBD2 as D (5 bases). This clonotype was sampled from a man between 18 and 35 years old in good health. Some clones in this sample may be carry-over from other donors' samples. The sequencing sample was made of naive CD8+ T cells from PBMCs. CDR3 sequence reads: CASRPSSGHNEQFF. The CDR3 bases are TGTGCCAGCAGGCCGTCCAGCGGACACAATGAGCAGTTCTTC. The full variable domain, completed using reference TRBV28 and TRBJ2-1, is DVKVTQSSRYLVKRTGEKVFLECVQDMDHENMFWYRQDPGLGLRLIYFSYDVKMKEKGDIPEGYSVSREKKERFSLILESASTNQTSMYLCASRPSSGHNEQFFGPGTRLTVL.